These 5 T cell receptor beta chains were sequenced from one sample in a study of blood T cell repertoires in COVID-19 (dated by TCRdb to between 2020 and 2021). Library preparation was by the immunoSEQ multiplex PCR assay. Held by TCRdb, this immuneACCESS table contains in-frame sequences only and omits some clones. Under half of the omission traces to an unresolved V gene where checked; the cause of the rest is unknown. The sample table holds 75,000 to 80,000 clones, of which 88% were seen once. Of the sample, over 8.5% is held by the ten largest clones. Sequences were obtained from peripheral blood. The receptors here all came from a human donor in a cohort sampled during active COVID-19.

Here the CDR3 DNA reads TGTGCCAGCAGCTTCGTGCACGTGAGCTCTGGAAACACCATATATTTT. Translation: CASSFVHVSSGNTIYF. The chain joins TRBV7-2 to TRBJ1-3, with no clear D. In germline, CDR1 is SGHTA, CDR2 FQGNSA. The V end was cut by 3 bases, the J end by 0 bases, with 12 bases between. The CDR3 covers 16 residues.

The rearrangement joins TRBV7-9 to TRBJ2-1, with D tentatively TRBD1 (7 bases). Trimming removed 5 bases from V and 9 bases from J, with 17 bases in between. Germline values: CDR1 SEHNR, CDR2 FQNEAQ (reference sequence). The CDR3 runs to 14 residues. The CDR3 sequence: CASSLGTRGVEQFF. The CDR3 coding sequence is TGTGCCAGCAGCCTCGGGACCAGGGGGGTTGAGCAGTTCTTC.

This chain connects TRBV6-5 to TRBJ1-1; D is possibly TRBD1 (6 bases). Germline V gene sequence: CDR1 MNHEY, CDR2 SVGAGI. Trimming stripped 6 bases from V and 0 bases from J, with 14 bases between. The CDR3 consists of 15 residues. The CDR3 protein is CASRPATGMNTEAFF. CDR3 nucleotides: TGTGCCAGCAGACCCGCCACAGGGATGAACACTGAAGCTTTCTTT.

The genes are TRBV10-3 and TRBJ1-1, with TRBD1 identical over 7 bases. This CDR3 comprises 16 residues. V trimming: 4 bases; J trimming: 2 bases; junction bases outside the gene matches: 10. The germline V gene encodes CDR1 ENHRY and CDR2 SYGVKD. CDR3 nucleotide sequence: TGTGCCATCAGTGGACTTGGACAGGCGGCAAACACTGAAGCTTTCTTT. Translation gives CAISGLGQAANTEAFF.

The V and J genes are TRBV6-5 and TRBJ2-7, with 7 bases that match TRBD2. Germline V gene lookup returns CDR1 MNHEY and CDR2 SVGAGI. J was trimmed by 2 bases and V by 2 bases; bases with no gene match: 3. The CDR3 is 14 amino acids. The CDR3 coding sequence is TGTGCCAGCAGTTACAGGGAGGGAACCTACGAGCAGTACTTC. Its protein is CASSYREGTYEQYF.